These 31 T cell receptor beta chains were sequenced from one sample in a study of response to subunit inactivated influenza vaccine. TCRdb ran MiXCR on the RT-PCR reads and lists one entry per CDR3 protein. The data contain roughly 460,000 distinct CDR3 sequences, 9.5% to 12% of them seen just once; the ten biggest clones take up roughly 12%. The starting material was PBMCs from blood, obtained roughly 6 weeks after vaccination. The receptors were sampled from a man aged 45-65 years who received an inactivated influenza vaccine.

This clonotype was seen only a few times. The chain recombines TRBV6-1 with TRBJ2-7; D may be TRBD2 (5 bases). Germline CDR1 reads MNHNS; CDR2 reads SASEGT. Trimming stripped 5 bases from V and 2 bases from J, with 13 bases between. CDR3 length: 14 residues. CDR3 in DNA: TGTGCCAGCAGTACCCGGTGGGAGACCTACGAGCAGTACTTC. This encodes CASSTRWETYEQYF.

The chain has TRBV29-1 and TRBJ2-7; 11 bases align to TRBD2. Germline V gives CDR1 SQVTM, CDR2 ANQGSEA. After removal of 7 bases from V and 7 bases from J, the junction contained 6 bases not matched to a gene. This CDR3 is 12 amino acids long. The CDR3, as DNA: TGCAGCGACGGACTAGCGGGTGGGGAGCAGTACTTC. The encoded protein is CSDGLAGGEQYF.

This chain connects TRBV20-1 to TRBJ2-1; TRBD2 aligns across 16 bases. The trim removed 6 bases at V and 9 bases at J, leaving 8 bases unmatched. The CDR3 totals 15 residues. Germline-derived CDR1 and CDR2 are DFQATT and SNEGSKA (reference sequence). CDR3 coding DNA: TGCAGTGCGGCGGGACTAGCGGGAGGGCGGGGTGAGCAGTTCTTC. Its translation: CSAAGLAGGRGEQFF.

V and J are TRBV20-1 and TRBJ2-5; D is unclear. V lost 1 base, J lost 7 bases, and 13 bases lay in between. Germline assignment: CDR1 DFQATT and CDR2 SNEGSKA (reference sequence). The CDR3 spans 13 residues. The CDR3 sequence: CSARGPLDRTQYF. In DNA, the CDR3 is TGCAGTGCTAGAGGACCCCTTGATCGGACCCAGTACTTC.

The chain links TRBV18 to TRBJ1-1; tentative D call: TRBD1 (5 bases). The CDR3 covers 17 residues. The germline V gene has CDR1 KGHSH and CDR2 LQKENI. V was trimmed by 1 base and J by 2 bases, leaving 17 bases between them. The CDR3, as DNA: TGTGCCAGCTCACCACTGATTTTCCAGGGAGGAAACACTGAAGCTTTCTTT. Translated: CASSPLIFQGGNTEAFF.

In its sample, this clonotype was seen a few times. The CDR3 loop is CAISESTPEEAFF. The CDR3 coding sequence is TGTGCCATCAGTGAGTCGACTCCGGAGGAAGCTTTCTTT. The chain joins TRBV10-3 to TRBJ1-1; D is unresolved. The length of the CDR3 is 13 residues. Germline values: CDR1 ENHRY, CDR2 SYGVKD. V was trimmed by 0 bases and J by 8 bases, leaving 10 bases between them.

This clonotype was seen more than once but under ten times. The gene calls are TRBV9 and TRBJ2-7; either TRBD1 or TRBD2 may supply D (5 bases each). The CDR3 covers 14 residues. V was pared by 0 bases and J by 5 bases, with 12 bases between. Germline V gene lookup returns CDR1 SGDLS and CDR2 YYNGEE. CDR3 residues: CASSVAVGAHEQYF. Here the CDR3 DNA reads TGTGCCAGCAGCGTAGCTGTCGGGGCCCACGAGCAGTACTTC.

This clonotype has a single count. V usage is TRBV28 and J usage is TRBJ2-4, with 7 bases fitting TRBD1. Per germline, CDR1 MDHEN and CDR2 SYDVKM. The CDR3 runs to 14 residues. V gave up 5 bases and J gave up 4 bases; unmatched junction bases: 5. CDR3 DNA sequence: TGTGCCAGCAGTAAAAGGACAGGAAAAAACATTCAGTACTTC. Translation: CASSKRTGKNIQYF.

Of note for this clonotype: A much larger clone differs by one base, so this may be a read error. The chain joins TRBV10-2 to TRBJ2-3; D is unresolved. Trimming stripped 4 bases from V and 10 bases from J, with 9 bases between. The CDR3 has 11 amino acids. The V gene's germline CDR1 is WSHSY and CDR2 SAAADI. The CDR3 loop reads CASSVGNPQYF. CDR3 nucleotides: TGCGCCAGCAGTGTGGGGAATCCGCAGTATTTT.

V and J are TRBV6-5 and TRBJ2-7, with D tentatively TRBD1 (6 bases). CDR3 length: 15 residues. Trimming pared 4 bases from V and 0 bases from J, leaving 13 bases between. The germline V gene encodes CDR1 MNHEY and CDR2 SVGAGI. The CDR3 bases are TGTGCCAGCAGTTCAAGACAGGATCGCTCCTACGAGCAGTACTTC. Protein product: CASSSRQDRSYEQYF.

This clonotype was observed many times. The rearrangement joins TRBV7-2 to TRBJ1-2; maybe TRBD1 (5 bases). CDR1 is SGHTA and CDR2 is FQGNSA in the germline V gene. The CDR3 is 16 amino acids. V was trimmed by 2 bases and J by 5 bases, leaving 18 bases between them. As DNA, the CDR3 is TGTGCCAGCAGCTTATTGCCGACGGGGGGGGAGTATGGCTACACCTTC. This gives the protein CASSLLPTGGEYGYTF.

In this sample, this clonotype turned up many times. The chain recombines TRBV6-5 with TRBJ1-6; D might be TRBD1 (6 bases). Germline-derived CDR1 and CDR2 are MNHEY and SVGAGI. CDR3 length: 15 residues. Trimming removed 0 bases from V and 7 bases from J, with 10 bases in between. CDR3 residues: CASSYSDRANSPLHF. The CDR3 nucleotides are TGTGCCAGCAGTTACTCGGACAGAGCAAATTCACCCCTCCACTTT.

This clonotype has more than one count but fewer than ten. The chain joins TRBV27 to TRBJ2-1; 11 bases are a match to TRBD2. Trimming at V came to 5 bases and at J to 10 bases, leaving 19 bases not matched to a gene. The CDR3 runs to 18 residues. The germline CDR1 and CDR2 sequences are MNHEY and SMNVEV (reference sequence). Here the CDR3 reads CASSTRLAGYTDGGEQFF. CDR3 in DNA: TGTGCCAGCAGTACACGACTAGCGGGATATACCGACGGTGGGGAGCAGTTCTTC.

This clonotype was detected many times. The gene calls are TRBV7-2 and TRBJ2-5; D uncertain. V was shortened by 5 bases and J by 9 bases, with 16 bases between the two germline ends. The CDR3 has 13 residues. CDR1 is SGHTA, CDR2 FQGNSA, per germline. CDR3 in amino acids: CASSTSLDEAQYF. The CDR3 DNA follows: TGTGCCAGCAGCACTTCACTGGATGAGGCCCAGTACTTC.

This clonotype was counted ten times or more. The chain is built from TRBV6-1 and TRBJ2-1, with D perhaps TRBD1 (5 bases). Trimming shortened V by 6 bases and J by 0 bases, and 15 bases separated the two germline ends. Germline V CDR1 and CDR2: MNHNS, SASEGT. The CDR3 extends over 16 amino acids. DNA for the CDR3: TGTGCCAGCAGGAACAGGCCTCAAGGCTCCTACAATGAGCAGTTCTTC. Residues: CASRNRPQGSYNEQFF.

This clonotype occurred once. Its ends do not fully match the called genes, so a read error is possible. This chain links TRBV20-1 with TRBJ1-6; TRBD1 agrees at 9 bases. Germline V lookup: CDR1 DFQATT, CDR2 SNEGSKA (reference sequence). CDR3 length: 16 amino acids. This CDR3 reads CSAGDGGQGIYSPLHF. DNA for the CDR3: TGCAGTGCTGGAGATGGGGGACAGGGAATTTATTCACCCCTCCACTTT.

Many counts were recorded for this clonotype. CDR3 nucleotide sequence: TGTGCCAGCAGCGTAGGGGACAGAAGGGAGCAGTTCTTC. As protein: CASSVGDRREQFF. V and J are TRBV7-3 and TRBJ2-1; 7 bases are a match to TRBD1. CDR1 is SGHTA and CDR2 is FQGTGA in the germline V gene. The CDR3 is 13 residues long. The V and J ends lost 5 bases and 10 bases, in that order; junction bases with no gene match: 8. Complete variable domain (other parts from reference TRBV7-3 and TRBJ2-1): GAGVSQTPSNKVTEKGKYVELRCDPISGHTALYWYRQSLGQGPEFLIYFQGTGAADDSGLPNDRFFAVRPEGSVSTLKIQRTERGDSAVYLCASSVGDRREQFFGPGTRLTVL.

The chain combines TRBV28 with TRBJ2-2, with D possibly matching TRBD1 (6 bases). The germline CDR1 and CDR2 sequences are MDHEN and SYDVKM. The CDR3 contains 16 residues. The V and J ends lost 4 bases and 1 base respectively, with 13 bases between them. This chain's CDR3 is CASSSLGHLNTGELFF. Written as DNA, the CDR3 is TGTGCCAGCAGTTCCCTGGGACACCTGAACACCGGGGAGCTGTTTTTT.

CDR3 DNA sequence: TGTGCCAGCAGTTACCTCGACCAGGGAAGCACTGAAGCTTTCTTT. It is translated as CASSYLDQGSTEAFF. This sequence joins TRBV6-5 and TRBJ1-1, with D possibly TRBD1 on 5 matching bases. The germline CDR1 and CDR2 sequences are MNHEY and SVGAGI. V was pared by 2 bases and J by 4 bases, with 14 bases between. This CDR3 has 15 amino acids.

CDR3 coding DNA: TGCAGTGCCCTTCGGGGGGGCAGCACCGGGGAGCTGTTTTTT. This sequence encodes CSALRGGSTGELFF. The chain has TRBV20-1 and TRBJ2-2; 8 nucleotides match TRBD2. Germline V gives CDR1 DFQATT, CDR2 SNEGSKA (reference sequence). Unmatched junction bases numbered 7, after V lost 6 bases and J lost 4 bases. The CDR3 covers 14 residues.

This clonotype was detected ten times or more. CDR3 residues: CASSDSFRTDTQYF. DNA of the CDR3: TGTGCCAGCAGCGACTCCTTTCGGACAGATACGCAGTATTTT. The chain carries TRBV12-3 or TRBV12-4 and TRBJ2-3; the D is unclear. Trimming cost V 6 bases and J 3 bases, with 13 bases left between them. This CDR3 comprises 14 residues.

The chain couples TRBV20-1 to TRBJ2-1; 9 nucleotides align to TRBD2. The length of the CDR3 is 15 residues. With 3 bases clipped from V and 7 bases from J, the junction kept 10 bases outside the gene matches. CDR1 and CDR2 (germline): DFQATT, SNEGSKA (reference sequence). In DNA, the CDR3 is TGCAGTGCTAGGGGTAGTAGCGGGAGAGCTAATGAGCAGTTCTTC. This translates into CSARGSSGRANEQFF.

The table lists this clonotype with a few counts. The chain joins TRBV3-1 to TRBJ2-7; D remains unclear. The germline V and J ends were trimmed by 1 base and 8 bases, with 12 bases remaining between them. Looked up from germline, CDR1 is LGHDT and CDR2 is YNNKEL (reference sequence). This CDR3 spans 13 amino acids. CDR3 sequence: CASSQAGLEKQYF. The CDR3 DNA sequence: TGTGCCAGCAGCCAAGCCGGCCTCGAGAAGCAGTACTTC.

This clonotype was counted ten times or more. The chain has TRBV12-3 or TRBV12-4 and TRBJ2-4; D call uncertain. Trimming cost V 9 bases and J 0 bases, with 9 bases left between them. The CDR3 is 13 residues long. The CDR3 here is CASRSVAKNIQYF. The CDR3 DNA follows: TGTGCCAGTCGGTCCGTAGCCAAAAACATTCAGTACTTC.

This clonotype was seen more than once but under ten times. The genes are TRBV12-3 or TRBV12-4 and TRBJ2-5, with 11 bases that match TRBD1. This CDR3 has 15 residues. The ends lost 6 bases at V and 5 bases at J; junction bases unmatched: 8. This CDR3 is CASSPGQGADETQYF. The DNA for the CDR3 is TGTGCCAGCAGCCCCGGACAGGGGGCGGACGAGACCCAGTACTTC.

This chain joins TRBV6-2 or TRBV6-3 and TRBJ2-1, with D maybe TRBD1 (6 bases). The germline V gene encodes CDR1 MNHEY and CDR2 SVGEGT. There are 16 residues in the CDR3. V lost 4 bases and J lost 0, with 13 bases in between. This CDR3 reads CASSSRTASSYNEQFF. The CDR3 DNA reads TGTGCCAGCAGTTCACGGACAGCGAGCTCCTACAATGAGCAGTTCTTC.

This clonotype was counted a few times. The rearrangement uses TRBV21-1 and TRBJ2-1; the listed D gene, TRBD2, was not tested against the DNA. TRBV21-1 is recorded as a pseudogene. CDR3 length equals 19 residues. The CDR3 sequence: CASRPLENSGRAECHEQFF. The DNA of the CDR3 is TGTGCCAGCAGACCTCTTGAGAATAGCGGGAGGGCCGAATGTCATGAGCAGTTCTTC.

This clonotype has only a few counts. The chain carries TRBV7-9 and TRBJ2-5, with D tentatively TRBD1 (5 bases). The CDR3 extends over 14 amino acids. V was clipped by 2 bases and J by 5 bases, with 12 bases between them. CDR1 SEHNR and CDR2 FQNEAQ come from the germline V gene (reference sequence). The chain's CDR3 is CASSLLQERETQYF. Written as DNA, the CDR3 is TGTGCCAGCAGCTTATTACAGGAGAGGGAGACCCAGTACTTC.

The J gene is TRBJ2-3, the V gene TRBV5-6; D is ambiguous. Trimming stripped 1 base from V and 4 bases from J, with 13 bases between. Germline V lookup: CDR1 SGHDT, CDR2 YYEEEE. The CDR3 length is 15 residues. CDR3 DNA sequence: TGTGCCAGCAGCTTGACCCACCAGCTCCCAGATACGCAGTATTTT. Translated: CASSLTHQLPDTQYF.

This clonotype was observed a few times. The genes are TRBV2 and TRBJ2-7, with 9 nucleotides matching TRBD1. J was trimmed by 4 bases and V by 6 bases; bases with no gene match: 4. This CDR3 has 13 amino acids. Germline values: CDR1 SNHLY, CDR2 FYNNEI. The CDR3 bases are TGTGCCAGCAGGGGGACAGGGCTTTACGAGCAGTACTTC. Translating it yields CASRGTGLYEQYF.

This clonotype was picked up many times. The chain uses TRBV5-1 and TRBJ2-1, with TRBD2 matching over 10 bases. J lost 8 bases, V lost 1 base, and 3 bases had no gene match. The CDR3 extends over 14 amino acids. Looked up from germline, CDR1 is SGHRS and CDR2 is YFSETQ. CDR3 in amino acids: CASSLRTSGDEQFF. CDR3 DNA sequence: TGCGCCAGCAGCTTGAGGACTAGCGGTGATGAGCAGTTCTTC.